These 31 T cell receptor beta chains were all obtained from the same sample, sequenced in a study of T cells in Graves' hyperthyroidism and ophthalmopathy. RNA transcripts gave rise to amplified TCR beta CDR3 regions. Primed by the HTBI set, a first-round RT-PCR was run on the TCR CDR3. TCRdb redid the calling of the multiplex PCR reads with MiXCR, one entry per CDR3 protein. The sample has about 560,000 distinct CDR3 sequences, over 15% seen once. Sequencing was performed on blood. The receptors derive from a woman in her late teens or twenties with Graves' hyperthyroidism.

The chain carries TRBV6-1 and TRBJ1-4, with D unclear. The V gene lost 5 bases and the J gene lost 0 bases, with 10 bases spanning the gap. The CDR3 is 15 amino acids. CDR1 is MNHNS and CDR2 is SASEGT in the germline V gene. The CDR3 DNA sequence: TGTGCCAGCAGTTTCATAGGGCCAACTAATGAAAAACTGTTTTTT. As protein: CASSFIGPTNEKLFF.

About this clonotype: A read error may produce the germline difference seen at one junction end. The chain links TRBV7-2 to TRBJ1-4; 9 bases match TRBD1. CDR3 length equals 20 residues. Germline V gives CDR1 SGHTA, CDR2 FQGNSA. CDR3 amino acids: CASSPSMYRGQLVTNEKLFF. The CDR3 region has the DNA TGCGCCAGCAGCCCCTCGATGTACAGGGGGCAGTTAGTGACTAATGAAAAACTGTTTTTT.

This clonotype was seen many times. The chain is built from TRBV28 and TRBJ1-5, with 7 bases matching TRBD1. With V trimmed by 7 bases and J by 6 bases, 12 bases remained unmatched. This CDR3 has 15 residues. Germline CDR1 and CDR2: MDHEN and SYDVKM. CDR3 residues: CASTLTGDVGQPQHF. The CDR3 coding sequence is TGTGCCAGCACCCTAACAGGGGACGTCGGTCAGCCCCAGCATTTT.

This clonotype has a count of ten or more. The CDR3, as DNA: TGTGCCAGCCTACAGGGGCTCGCGCAGTATTTT. Translating gives CASLQGLAQYF. The chain links TRBV28 to TRBJ2-3, with TRBD1 identical over 7 bases. Germline-derived CDR1 and CDR2 are MDHEN and SYDVKM. After removal of 8 bases from V and 10 bases from J, the junction contained 6 bases not matched to a gene. The CDR3 runs 11 residues.

This clonotype was seen a handful of times. This chain links TRBV4-1 with TRBJ1-1; tentatively, D is TRBD1 (5 bases). Trimming removed 0 bases at V and 5 bases at J, with 13 bases between. This CDR3 has 15 amino acids. CDR1 is MGHRA, CDR2 YSYEKL, per germline. CDR3 protein: CASSQEPGRGTEAFF. The CDR3 bases are TGCGCCAGCAGCCAAGAGCCGGGAAGGGGAACTGAAGCTTTCTTT.

The rearrangement joins TRBV7-9 to TRBJ2-3; D perhaps matches TRBD2 (5 bases). Looked up from germline, CDR1 is SEHNR and CDR2 is FQNEAQ (reference sequence). The CDR3 totals 12 residues. DNA of the CDR3: TGTGCTACCGTTAGCGGCACAGATACGCAGTATTTT. This sequence encodes CATVSGTDTQYF.

Worth noting for this clonotype: One base away lies a much larger clone, so this may be a sequencing read error. The rearrangement uses TRBV11-2 and TRBJ2-4; TRBD2 matches at 11 bases. Germline V CDR1 and CDR2: SGHAT, FQNNGV. The trim removed 8 bases at V and 15 bases at J, leaving 9 bases unmatched. The CDR3 runs 12 residues. As DNA, the CDR3 is TGTGCCAGCGGCCCGGGACTAGCGGTGGGGTACTTC. It specifies CASGPGLAVGYF.

This clonotype was observed at least ten times. J is TRBJ1-5 and V is TRBV6-1, with 8 bases fitting TRBD1. CDR1 and CDR2 (germline): MNHNS, SASEGT. Trimming took 2 bases from V and 4 from J; bases not matched to a gene: 7. This CDR3 is built from 16 residues. The CDR3 region is CASSEYWTGRNQPQHF. The DNA of the CDR3 is TGTGCCAGCAGTGAATATTGGACAGGGCGGAATCAGCCCCAGCATTTT.

Ten or more counts support this clonotype. This chain's CDR3 is CASSQQGIDYGYTF. The CDR3 nucleotides are TGTGCCAGCAGCCAACAGGGGATCGACTATGGCTACACCTTC. This chain joins TRBV7-9 and TRBJ1-2; 7 bases map to TRBD1. With V trimmed by 5 bases and J by 3 bases, 6 bases remained unmatched. In germline, CDR1 is SEHNR, CDR2 FQNEAQ (reference sequence). This CDR3 contains 14 residues.

This clonotype was recorded at least ten times. The genes are TRBV12-3 or TRBV12-4 and TRBJ1-1, with TRBD1 matching over 8 bases. The CDR3 runs to 15 residues. The junction had 8 bases not matched to a gene; V was cut back by 4 bases and J by 4 bases. CDR3 loop: CASSSSGGSVTEAFF. DNA for the CDR3: TGTGCCAGCAGTTCATCAGGGGGCAGCGTCACTGAAGCTTTCTTT.

Details on this clonotype: This may come from a read error, since a much larger clone is one base off. V gene TRBV5-1 combines with J gene TRBJ2-7, with 14 bases lining up with TRBD2. This CDR3 has 19 residues. The germline gives CDR1 SGHRS, CDR2 YFSETQ. As DNA, the CDR3 is TGCGCCAGCAGCTTGGAGGGACTAGCGGGAGTTACGATAACCTACGAGCAGTGCTTC. This translates into CASSLEGLAGVTITYEQCF.

This clonotype showed up many times. The J gene is TRBJ2-3, the V gene TRBV6-2 or TRBV6-3; perhaps D is TRBD1 or TRBD2 (5 bases each). The V gene's germline CDR1 is MNHEY and CDR2 SVGEGT. V was trimmed by 8 bases and J by 3 bases, leaving 18 bases between them. CDR3 length: 15 amino acids. For the CDR3, the DNA is TGTGCCAGCTCAAAGGGGAGCGCCTGGACAGATACGCAGTATTTT. Protein sequence: CASSKGSAWTDTQYF.

This clonotype was recorded a few times. J is TRBJ2-3 and V is TRBV6-1; perhaps D is TRBD1 or TRBD2 (5 bases each). Germline V CDR1 and CDR2: MNHNS, SASEGT. Trimming removed 8 bases at V and 4 bases at J, with 22 bases between. CDR3 length: 16 residues. CDR3 amino acids: CASASPRGPSADTQYF. The CDR3 nucleotides read TGTGCCAGCGCTTCCCCCCGGGGCCCCTCGGCAGATACGCAGTATTTT.

This clonotype was seen more than once but under ten times. The chain has TRBV25-1 and TRBJ2-1, with D uncertain. Looked up from germline, CDR1 is MGHDK and CDR2 is SYGVNS. The CDR3 extends over 14 amino acids. V was clipped by 0 bases and J by 4 bases, with 7 bases between them. The CDR3 coding sequence is TGTGCCAGCAGTGAATATGTGGGTTACAATGAGCAGTTCTTC. It specifies CASSEYVGYNEQFF.

This clonotype was counted ten times or more. The V and J genes are TRBV11-2 and TRBJ2-1; a weak D match, TRBD2 (5 bases). This CDR3 contains 14 residues. Germline lookup yields CDR1 SGHAT and CDR2 FQNNGV. Trimming left V 5 bases short and J 9 bases short, with 17 bases between. The CDR3 loop reads CASSLGGRLGEQFF. CDR3 sequence (DNA): TGTGCCAGCAGCCTCGGAGGCCGCCTGGGTGAGCAGTTCTTC.

This chain connects TRBV2 to TRBJ1-4; tentatively, D is TRBD1 (6 bases). Between the trimmed V and J ends, which lost 5 bases and 7 bases, there was a span of 29 bases. CDR1 SNHLY and CDR2 FYNNEI come from the germline V gene. The CDR3 spans 19 residues. The CDR3 coding sequence is TGTGCCAGCAGTAAAACCGGGACACCGGGCCGCAAATGGGGTGAAAAACTGTTTTTT. Its protein product is CASSKTGTPGRKWGEKLFF.

The sample holds a few counts of this clonotype. The genes are TRBV29-1 and TRBJ1-1; 7 nucleotides match TRBD1. The germline CDR1 and CDR2 sequences are SQVTM and ANQGSEA. The CDR3 sequence is 14 residues long. Germline trimming cut 5 bases from V and 1 base from J; bases unmatched to any gene: 7. As DNA, the CDR3 is TGCAGCGTTTGGGGCCAGGGGGGGAACACTGAAGCTTTCTTT. Protein sequence: CSVWGQGGNTEAFF.

Only one count was recorded for this clonotype. The gene calls are TRBV5-8 and TRBJ2-1; 13 bases match TRBD2. Germline lookup yields CDR1 SGHTS and CDR2 YDEGEE. There are 16 residues in the CDR3. Losses at the gene ends were 0 bases for V and 5 bases for J; bases not matched to a gene: 2. This chain's CDR3 is CASSLGTSGGHNEQFF. CDR3 nucleotide sequence: TGTGCCAGCAGCTTGGGGACTAGCGGGGGTCACAATGAGCAGTTCTTC.

The chain links TRBV27 to TRBJ2-5; 9 bases align to TRBD1. V trimming: 8 bases; J trimming: 5 bases; junction bases outside the gene matches: 12. The germline CDR1 and CDR2 sequences are MNHEY and SMNVEV (reference sequence). The length of the CDR3 is 15 residues. The CDR3 bases are TGTGCCAGCGGGGCCCGGACAGGGGTTCGGGAGACCCAGTACTTC. It is translated as CASGARTGVRETQYF.

This clonotype was seen a handful of times. V usage is TRBV5-1 and J usage is TRBJ1-5; possible D gene TRBD1, 5 bases. Germline CDR1 and CDR2: SGHRS and YFSETQ. Trimming took 4 bases from V and 6 from J, leaving 14 bases between them. This CDR3 is built from 14 residues. CDR3: CASSPAGAGQPQHF. The CDR3 nucleotides read TGCGCCAGCAGCCCCGCTGGGGCGGGTCAGCCCCAGCATTTT.

This clonotype turned up a few times. V is TRBV27 and J is TRBJ1-5; tentative D call: TRBD1 (6 bases). The CDR3 is 13 amino acids. CDR1 and CDR2 (germline): MNHEY, SMNVEV (reference sequence). V lost 5 bases to trimming and J lost 7 bases, with 12 bases between them. CDR3 sequence: CASSPRRGQPQHF. CDR3 nucleotides: TGTGCCAGCAGTCCCCGAAGGGGGCAGCCCCAGCATTTT.

This clonotype was found many times. The chain combines TRBV6-1 with TRBJ1-1; D remains unclear. The V end lost 5 bases, the J end lost 2 bases, and 12 bases lay between the germline ends. The V gene's germline CDR1 is MNHNS and CDR2 SASEGT. The CDR3 extends over 14 amino acids. CDR3 sequence: CASSYAESNTEAFF. The DNA of the CDR3 is TGTGCCAGCAGTTACGCGGAGTCCAACACTGAAGCTTTCTTT.

This clonotype was seen at least ten times. This sequence joins TRBV7-8 and TRBJ2-7; D is tentatively TRBD1 or TRBD2 (6 bases each). V lost 6 bases and J 4 bases, leaving 16 bases between the germline ends. The CDR3 consists of 14 residues. The germline gives CDR1 SGHVS, CDR2 FQNEAQ. CDR3 in DNA: TGTGCCAGCAGACCTGTCGGGGGCAGATACGAGCAGTACTTC. Its translation is CASRPVGGRYEQYF.

In its sample, this clonotype was seen many times. The chain carries TRBV20-1 and TRBJ2-1; 11 nucleotides agree with TRBD2. Germline loops: CDR1 DFQATT, CDR2 SNEGSKA (reference sequence). V shed 0 bases, J shed 10 bases, and the junction held 14 bases outside the gene matches. The CDR3 covers 17 residues. CDR3 sequence reads: CSARDTGTSGIIREQFF. The CDR3 bases are TGCAGTGCTAGAGATACCGGGACTAGCGGCATCATAAGGGAGCAGTTCTTC.

The V and J genes are TRBV6-2 or TRBV6-3 and TRBJ1-4, with TRBD1 matching 8 bases. From germline, CDR1 is MNHEY and CDR2 SVGEGT. Trimming at V came to 0 bases and at J to 4 bases, leaving 7 bases not matched to a gene. CDR3 length equals 17 residues. The DNA for the CDR3 is TGTGCCAGCAGTTACTCCTCGCAGACAGGGGATAATGAAAAACTGTTTTTT. It yields the protein CASSYSSQTGDNEKLFF.

J is TRBJ1-3 and V is TRBV5-1; D is unclear. The CDR3 covers 15 residues. Trimming took 1 base from V and 2 from J, leaving 10 bases between them. Germline loops: CDR1 SGHRS, CDR2 YFSETQ. The CDR3 DNA follows: TGCGCCAGCAGCTTGATCGGCTTACCTGGAAACACCATATATTTT. Translated: CASSLIGLPGNTIYF.

This clonotype was seen only a few times. This chain joins TRBV2 and TRBJ2-7, with TRBD1 identical over 9 bases. The CDR3 extends over 15 amino acids. The V and J ends lost 5 bases and 1 base, in that order; junction bases with no gene match: 6. CDR1 and CDR2 from the germline V gene are SNHLY and FYNNEI. CDR3 coding DNA: TGTGCCAGCAGTCTACGAGGGACAGGGTCCTACGAGCAGTACTTC. It yields the protein CASSLRGTGSYEQYF.

J is TRBJ2-7 and V is TRBV29-1, with 11 bases aligning to TRBD2. V was pared by 7 bases and J by 4 bases, with 6 bases of the junction left unmatched. Germline lookup yields CDR1 SQVTM and CDR2 ANQGSEA. The CDR3 spans 13 residues. The CDR3 loop reads CSATTSGMYEQYF. The CDR3 nucleotides read TGCAGCGCCACGACTAGCGGGATGTACGAGCAGTACTTC.

The rearrangement uses TRBV7-9 and TRBJ2-7; D not certain. Per the germline V gene, CDR1 is SEHNR and CDR2 is FQNEAQ (reference sequence). This CDR3 has 12 residues. The V end lost 5 bases, the J end lost 2 bases, and 7 bases lay between the germline ends. The CDR3 here is CASSQPPYEQYF. CDR3 in DNA: TGTGCCAGCAGCCAACCCCCCTACGAGCAGTACTTC.

This clonotype was seen many times. J is TRBJ2-1 and V is TRBV6-2 or TRBV6-3, with 10 bases aligning to TRBD2. The length of the CDR3 is 20 residues. J gave up 0 bases and V 2 bases, and 13 bases lay outside the gene matches. Germline CDR1 reads MNHEY; CDR2 reads SVGEGT. The CDR3 nucleotides are TGTGCCAGCAGTTACCCAACGGGACTAGCGCTCCCGAGCTCCTACAATGAGCAGTTCTTC. Translation: CASSYPTGLALPSSYNEQFF.

This clonotype occurred many times. This rearrangement joins TRBV28 to TRBJ2-3, with 11 bases fitting TRBD1. The CDR3 sequence is 17 residues long. Germline trimming cut 2 bases from V and 0 bases from J; bases unmatched to any gene: 4. Germline-derived CDR1 and CDR2 are MDHEN and SYDVKM. The CDR3 protein is CASSLGTGGASTDTQYF. CDR3 nucleotide sequence: TGTGCCAGCAGTTTAGGGACAGGGGGAGCTAGCACAGATACGCAGTATTTT.